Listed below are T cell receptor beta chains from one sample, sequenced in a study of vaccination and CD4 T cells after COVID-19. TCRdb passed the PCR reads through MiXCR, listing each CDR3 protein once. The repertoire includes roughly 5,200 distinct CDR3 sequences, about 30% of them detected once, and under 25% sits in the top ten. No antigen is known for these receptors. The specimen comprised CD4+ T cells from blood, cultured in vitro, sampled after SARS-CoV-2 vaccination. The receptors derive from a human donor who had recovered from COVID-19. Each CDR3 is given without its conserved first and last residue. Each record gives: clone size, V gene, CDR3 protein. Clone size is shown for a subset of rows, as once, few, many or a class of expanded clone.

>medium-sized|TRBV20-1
SASPGGSLYGYT
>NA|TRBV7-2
ASSAPAVHYNEQF
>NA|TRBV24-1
ATRAAGNTGELF
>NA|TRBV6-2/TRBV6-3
ASSYQWNEQF
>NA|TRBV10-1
ASYPWGSNQPQH
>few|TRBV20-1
SARFTSGSSGGEQY
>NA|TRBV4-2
ASSQLGGTDTQY
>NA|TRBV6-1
ASSTRGGFAEAF
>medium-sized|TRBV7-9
ASNTWQGQGGIRTQY
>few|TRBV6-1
ASRPGQTLVYGYT
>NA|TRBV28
ASSLWDRGQETQY
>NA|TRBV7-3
ASSLTAGGPYTQY
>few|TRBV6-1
ASSAPGTSGSYEQY
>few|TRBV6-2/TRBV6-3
ASSDPTGAGYEQY
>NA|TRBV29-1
SVGRQGATDTQY
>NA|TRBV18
ASSPRQDPNYGYT
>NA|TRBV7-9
ASSPTLTGALY
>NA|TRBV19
ASGDILYEQY
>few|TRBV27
ASNKLAGGWDTQY
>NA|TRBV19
ASSLATGLGGPQH